The rows below give T cell receptor beta chains drawn from one sample of a study of blood T cell repertoires in COVID-19. Method: immunoSEQ multiplex PCR; TCRdb's copy keeps in-frame clones and lacks some. The data hold about 240,000 clones, with around 85% observed a single time. Sequenced material: peripheral blood. Receptors were obtained from a man aged 45-60 years with COVID-19, enrolled during active disease. CDR3s include the opening cysteine and the closing phenylalanine or tryptophan. Fields, in order: V gene, D gene, clone size, J gene, CDR3 DNA, CDR3 protein. D genes are given only for firm matches. Size tells how often a clone was seen (once, few, many) or the class of an expanded clone, and some rows leave it out.

v_gene: TRBV27; d_gene: TRBD2; abundance: -; j_gene: TRBJ2-7; CDR3nt: TGTGCCAGCAGTCCCAGGGAGGGGAGAGGGTACGAGCAGTACTTC; CDR3aa: CASSPREGRGYEQYF
v_gene: TRBV9; d_gene: TRBD2; abundance: -; j_gene: TRBJ2-7; CDR3nt: TGTGCCAGCAATTCAGGTAGCGGGGGGGAAGAGCAGTACTTC; CDR3aa: CASNSGSGGEEQYF
v_gene: TRBV6-5; d_gene: TRBD1; abundance: -; j_gene: TRBJ2-4; CDR3nt: TGTGCCACCAGGGCAGGGGGTAACATTCAGTACTTC; CDR3aa: CATRAGGNIQYF
v_gene: TRBV11-3; d_gene: -; abundance: -; j_gene: TRBJ2-5; CDR3nt: TGTGCCAGCAGTTGGACTCCACAAGAGACCCAGTACTTC; CDR3aa: CASSWTPQETQYF
v_gene: TRBV3-1/TRBV3-2; d_gene: TRBD2; abundance: -; j_gene: TRBJ2-7; CDR3nt: TGTGCCAGCAGCCAAGATAAAGCGGGGTACTCCTACGAGCAGTACTTC; CDR3aa: CASSQDKAGYSYEQYF
v_gene: TRBV27; d_gene: TRBD1; abundance: -; j_gene: TRBJ1-6; CDR3nt: TGTGCCAGCAGTTTGAGCAGGGGGCAGGGACCCCTCCACTTT; CDR3aa: CASSLSRGQGPLHF
v_gene: TRBV7-8; d_gene: -; abundance: -; j_gene: TRBJ2-5; CDR3nt: TGTGCCAGCAGCTCCTCAGGGGTCCAAGAGACCCAGTACTTC; CDR3aa: CASSSSGVQETQYF
v_gene: TRBV28; d_gene: TRBD1; abundance: few; j_gene: TRBJ2-5; CDR3nt: TGTGCCAGCAGGGGAGACAGGGGGGAAGAGACCCAGTACTTC; CDR3aa: CASRGDRGEETQYF
v_gene: TRBV10-2; d_gene: TRBD1; abundance: -; j_gene: TRBJ1-2; CDR3nt: TGCGCCAGCAGTGATTCGGGACAGGGCTATGGCTACACCTTC; CDR3aa: CASSDSGQGYGYTF
v_gene: TRBV3-1/TRBV3-2; d_gene: -; abundance: many; j_gene: TRBJ1-2; CDR3nt: TGTGCCAGCAGCCATCGGGACAACAACTATGGCTACACCTTC; CDR3aa: CASSHRDNNYGYTF
v_gene: TRBV15; d_gene: TRBD1; abundance: -; j_gene: TRBJ1-2; CDR3nt: TGTGCCACCAGCGTTACAGGGGAATATGGCTACACCTTC; CDR3aa: CATSVTGEYGYTF
v_gene: TRBV7-8; d_gene: -; abundance: -; j_gene: TRBJ1-5; CDR3nt: TGTGCCAGCAGCTTAGCAGGAGCTAATCAGCCCCAGCATTTT; CDR3aa: CASSLAGANQPQHF
v_gene: TRBV6-2/TRBV6-3; d_gene: TRBD1; abundance: few; j_gene: TRBJ1-6; CDR3nt: TGTGCCAGCAGTTACAAGGGGACAGGGGGTTCACCCCTCCACTTT; CDR3aa: CASSYKGTGGSPLHF
v_gene: TRBV5-1; d_gene: -; abundance: -; j_gene: TRBJ2-2; CDR3nt: TGCGCCAGCAGCTTGAGAGGGCGTGCCGGGGAGCTGTTTTTT; CDR3aa: CASSLRGRAGELFF
v_gene: TRBV6-5; d_gene: -; abundance: -; j_gene: TRBJ1-5; CDR3nt: TGTGCCAGCAGTTTTACTCGGCAGGGCAATCAGCCCCAGCATTTT; CDR3aa: CASSFTRQGNQPQHF
v_gene: TRBV6-1; d_gene: TRBD1; abundance: -; j_gene: TRBJ1-4; CDR3nt: TGTGCCAGCAGTGAAGAAAGGACAGGGGGAAAACTGTTTTTT; CDR3aa: CASSEERTGGKLFF
v_gene: TRBV5-1; d_gene: -; abundance: -; j_gene: TRBJ2-3; CDR3nt: TGCGCCAGCAGCCGGACTACCTTCACAGATACGCAGTATTTT; CDR3aa: CASSRTTFTDTQYF
v_gene: TRBV24-1; d_gene: TRBD1; abundance: -; j_gene: TRBJ1-1; CDR3nt: TGTGCCACCAGTGATGATTCAGGGGGTCGGACTGAAGCTTTCTTT; CDR3aa: CATSDDSGGRTEAFF
v_gene: TRBV7-2; d_gene: -; abundance: few; j_gene: TRBJ2-1; CDR3nt: TGTGCCAGCAGCTTAGGCGGACAGCTAGAGTTCTTC; CDR3aa: CASSLGGQLEFF
v_gene: TRBV18; d_gene: -; abundance: -; j_gene: TRBJ1-4; CDR3nt: TGTGCCAGCTCACCCTTACAATCAACTAATGAAAAACTGTTTTTT; CDR3aa: CASSPLQSTNEKLFF
v_gene: TRBV4-3; d_gene: -; abundance: once; j_gene: TRBJ1-3; CDR3nt: TGCGCCAGCAGCTACGACATACTCCCGGGAAACACCATATATTTT; CDR3aa: CASSYDILPGNTIYF
v_gene: TRBV5-4; d_gene: TRBD2; abundance: -; j_gene: TRBJ2-3; CDR3nt: TGTGCCAGCAGCCTGTCTAGCGGGGGCCCAGATACGCAGTATTTT; CDR3aa: CASSLSSGGPDTQYF
v_gene: TRBV5-4; d_gene: -; abundance: few; j_gene: TRBJ1-1; CDR3nt: TGTGCCAGCAGCTTGGGACAGTTTGAAGCTTTCTTT; CDR3aa: CASSLGQFEAFF
v_gene: TRBV19; d_gene: -; abundance: once; j_gene: TRBJ2-2; CDR3nt: TGTGCCAGTAGTACGACACCGAACACCGGGGAGCTGTTTTTT; CDR3aa: CASSTTPNTGELFF
v_gene: TRBV27; d_gene: -; abundance: -; j_gene: TRBJ1-2; CDR3nt: TGTGCCAGCAGTGCCCACCGGGACATCGGGTATGGCTACACCTTC; CDR3aa: CASSAHRDIGYGYTF
v_gene: TRBV7-2; d_gene: TRBD1; abundance: -; j_gene: TRBJ2-2; CDR3nt: TGTGCCAGCAGCTTAGCAAACCGCGGACAGGGCCGGAACACCGGGGAGCTGTTTTTT; CDR3aa: CASSLANRGQGRNTGELFF
v_gene: TRBV6-2/TRBV6-3; d_gene: -; abundance: -; j_gene: TRBJ1-5; CDR3nt: TGTGCCAGCAGTTATAGAGGTGCGGTTAATCAGCCCCAGCATTTT; CDR3aa: CASSYRGAVNQPQHF
v_gene: TRBV2; d_gene: -; abundance: -; j_gene: TRBJ2-7; CDR3nt: TGTGCCAGCACCCGGAGTTACGAGCAGTACTTC; CDR3aa: CASTRSYEQYF
v_gene: TRBV2; d_gene: -; abundance: -; j_gene: TRBJ1-4; CDR3nt: TGTGCCAGCCGGTGGGGGGGAGAAGGAGAAAAACTGTTTTTT; CDR3aa: CASRWGGEGEKLFF
v_gene: TRBV3-1/TRBV3-2; d_gene: TRBD1; abundance: -; j_gene: TRBJ1-1; CDR3nt: TGTGCCAGCAGGGGGACAGGAACTCACTTGAACACTGAAGCTTTCTTT; CDR3aa: CASRGTGTHLNTEAFF
v_gene: TRBV2; d_gene: -; abundance: -; j_gene: TRBJ1-1; CDR3nt: TGTGCCAGCAGTGAAGCGCTACGGCCAGGGGAAGCTTTCTTT; CDR3aa: CASSEALRPGEAFF
v_gene: TRBV9; d_gene: TRBD1; abundance: -; j_gene: TRBJ2-5; CDR3nt: TGTGCCAGCAGCGCCGAGGACAGGGATTATGAGACCCAGTACTTC; CDR3aa: CASSAEDRDYETQYF
v_gene: TRBV6-5; d_gene: -; abundance: -; j_gene: TRBJ1-2; CDR3nt: TGTGCCAGCAGAATCTGGAGGCAGAAGCCTGGCTACACCTTC; CDR3aa: CASRIWRQKPGYTF
v_gene: TRBV7-2; d_gene: TRBD1; abundance: -; j_gene: TRBJ1-1; CDR3nt: TGTGCCAGCAGCTTAGTGCGGCTGACAGGGGGCGAAGCTTTCTTT; CDR3aa: CASSLVRLTGGEAFF
v_gene: TRBV30; d_gene: TRBD1; abundance: -; j_gene: TRBJ1-1; CDR3nt: TGTGCCGAAAAACAGGGGGTGGGCACTGAAGCTTTCTTT; CDR3aa: CAEKQGVGTEAFF
v_gene: TRBV28; d_gene: TRBD2; abundance: -; j_gene: TRBJ2-1; CDR3nt: TGTGCCAGCAGTTTCTTAGCGGGGACTAACAATGAGCAGTTCTTC; CDR3aa: CASSFLAGTNNEQFF
v_gene: TRBV7-9; d_gene: -; abundance: -; j_gene: TRBJ1-2; CDR3nt: TGTGCCAGCAGCTTAGTGTCCTACGGCTACACCTTC; CDR3aa: CASSLVSYGYTF
v_gene: TRBV7-9; d_gene: -; abundance: -; j_gene: TRBJ1-2; CDR3nt: TGTGCCAGCAGCCCGGGACAACCCTATGGCTACACCTTC; CDR3aa: CASSPGQPYGYTF
v_gene: TRBV19; d_gene: -; abundance: -; j_gene: TRBJ1-5; CDR3nt: TGTGCCAGTAAAGTCTTTGGTCAGGGAAACAATCAGCCCCAGCATTTT; CDR3aa: CASKVFGQGNNQPQHF
v_gene: TRBV5-1; d_gene: TRBD1; abundance: -; j_gene: TRBJ2-1; CDR3nt: TGCGCCAGCAGCTCTGGACAGGGAGCTTCGCAGTTCTTC; CDR3aa: CASSSGQGASQFF
v_gene: TRBV3-1/TRBV3-2; d_gene: TRBD2; abundance: -; j_gene: TRBJ2-1; CDR3nt: TGTGCCAGCAGCCAAGGGGGCGGGAGCTACAATGAGCAGTTCTTC; CDR3aa: CASSQGGGSYNEQFF
v_gene: TRBV10-3; d_gene: -; abundance: -; j_gene: TRBJ1-6; CDR3nt: TGTGCCATCAAAGCTTATAATTCACCCCTCCACTTT; CDR3aa: CAIKAYNSPLHF
v_gene: TRBV4-3; d_gene: -; abundance: -; j_gene: TRBJ2-7; CDR3nt: TGCGCCAGCAGCCTGACCGGGACTGGCTACGAGCAGTACTTC; CDR3aa: CASSLTGTGYEQYF
v_gene: TRBV19; d_gene: TRBD1; abundance: -; j_gene: TRBJ2-1; CDR3nt: TGTGCCAGCCATGAAGGGGGCCCAAGCTCCTACAATGAGCAGTTCTTC; CDR3aa: CASHEGGPSSYNEQFF
v_gene: TRBV9; d_gene: -; abundance: -; j_gene: TRBJ1-2; CDR3nt: TGTGCCAGCAGCGTAGGACTGGACAGTTCCTATGGCTACACCTTC; CDR3aa: CASSVGLDSSYGYTF
v_gene: TRBV3-1/TRBV3-2; d_gene: -; abundance: -; j_gene: TRBJ1-2; CDR3nt: TGTGCCAGCAGCCGAGTGATTGCGGGGGCTTATGGCTACACCTTC; CDR3aa: CASSRVIAGAYGYTF
v_gene: TRBV5-4; d_gene: TRBD2; abundance: -; j_gene: TRBJ2-1; CDR3nt: TGTGCCAGCAGCTTCTTCGGGACTAGCGGGGGGGCTCCGTTCTTC; CDR3aa: CASSFFGTSGGAPFF
v_gene: TRBV20-1; d_gene: -; abundance: -; j_gene: TRBJ2-1; CDR3nt: TGCAGTGCTAGTGGGCAGGGAAGGGGAACCTACAATGAGCAGTTCTTC; CDR3aa: CSASGQGRGTYNEQFF